This T cell receptor (beta chain) emerged from a study of blood T cell repertoires in COVID-19 (dated by TCRdb to about 2020). At the level of the whole study: The collaborator samples originated in the United States, Italy and Spain and spanned the acute and convalescent phases of COVID-19. The material from the prospective study consisted of cDNA or gDNA derived from T cells, B-cell-depleted T cells, or PBMCs. Subjects who had been exposed to COVID-19, were actively infected with it, or had recovered from it provided the deeply sampled blood TCRbeta repertoires that made up the dataset. A freely available public database, intended as a resource for researchers studying the immune response to SARS-CoV-2, is where the repertoires were released. The samples were drawn from the first 160 participants of the ongoing ImmuneRACE study and from 950 to 1,500 subjects provided by 6 global collaborators. Nearly every sample came with metadata listing a de-identified subject ID, COVID-19 status, age in years and sex. Where available, HLA class I and class II types were obtained from metadata supplied by the sample provider rather than from assay-based typing.

The paper's findings and limits, for the study overall: The amount of clinical and demographic metadata varied by source and participant and was provided uncurated.

The germline V gene (reference sequence) yields LNHDA for CDR1 and SQIVND for CDR2. Trimming removed 9 bases from V and 5 bases from J, leaving 19 bases between the germline ends. The CDR3 starts with the cysteine, ends with the phenylalanine, and has 14 residues. Only the CDR3 DNA stays, 42 bases, in frame from base 1. TCRbeta CDR3 regions were amplified from genomic DNA using the immunoSEQ Assay, a bias-controlled multiplex PCR. The original methods were these. Nucleated cell counts per sample were estimated from amplification of reference gene primers within the assay. To quantify the absolute abundance of each unique TCRbeta CDR3 rearrangement, sequence reads were collapsed and filtered. For each sample, productive Simpson clonality was calculated as the square root of Simpson's diversity index across productive rearrangements. Imported from immuneACCESS, the table was reduced by TCRdb to in-frame sequences with V and J called. These copies leave out some clones; in studies compared against another copy, an unresolved V gene accounts for under half, and the cause of the remainder is not known. D and trimming come from the DNA, and the V and J calls and clone size come from that table. Recorded for this sample are under 250,000 clones; about four fifths of them occurred a single time. The ten most abundant clones make up roughly 5% of the sample.

Enrolling through a virtual design, the prospective study's participants ranged in age from roughly 18 to 100 years and lived across about two dozen United States geographic areas. In the prospective study, participants were assigned to cohorts based on the clinical history participants reported in a screening survey and a study questionnaire. Exposed participants had been in contact with someone with a PCR-confirmed or clinician-diagnosed COVID-19 case within 2 weeks of study entry. In the prospective study, whole blood, serum and a nasopharyngeal or oropharyngeal swab were collected from each participant by mobile phlebotomists. Over a 2-month period, participants in the prospective study had the option of providing additional blood draws and questionnaires. Blood samples from the prospective study were shipped frozen or at room temperature prior to DNA extraction. About this clone itself: Its antigen remains undetermined. Base qualities are not recorded, but no much larger clone differs from it by a single base.

The sequencing sample was made of PBMCs or T cells enriched from blood (not recorded which). The TCR comes from a woman in her forties or fifties who had been exposed to COVID-19. The chain links TRBV19 with TRBJ1-1, with an unclear D gene assignment. The CDR3: CASRLWVAGTEAFF. The DNA sequence follows: TGTGCCAGCCGGTTGTGGGTCGCGGGTACTGAAGCTTTCTTT.